This T cell receptor (beta chain) was profiled in a study of CD8+CD57+ T cells in acquired aplastic anemia. The overall study: Sorted CD4+ plus CD8+ cells gave DNA averaging about 3.2 ug. Findings and caveats of the study: Patients did not significantly differ from controls in CD8+ Simpson's diversity. It was found that fewer than 35 CD8+ CDR3 sequences were shared between patients and controls.

Using genomic DNA as the template, TCR beta VDJ and CDR3 profiling was carried out. Each CDR3 protein gets one entry after TCRdb re-called the reads with MiXCR. This table holds just over 400,000 distinct CDR3 sequences, 65% to 75% found once. With 1 base removed from V and 16 bases from J, the gap between germline ends came to 23 bases. Germline lookup yields CDR1 SEHNR and CDR2 FQNEAQ (reference sequence). There are 16 residues in the CDR3. In regard to this clonotype: The antigen is undetermined.

The V call is TRBV7-9, the J call TRBJ1-6, with D perhaps TRBD1 (6 bases). The TCR was taken from a human donor in good health, serving as a control. Input material: sorted CD4+, CD8+, or CD8+CD57+ T cells (not recorded which) from PBMCs. CDR3 DNA sequence: TGTGCCAGCAGCTTAGGCGCAGGGGCCGGGGGCGAGCAGCTCCACTTT. It translates to CASSLGAGAGGEQLHF.